This TCR beta chain was identified in a study of T-cell reconstitution after alpha-beta-depleted transplantation in children. Overall study findings and caveats: Among T cells one year after transplant, newly produced cells accounted for most counts and diversity. Where some patients showed high TCRbeta diversity at day 60, it came from recipient T cells and thymic progenitors that had survived. In patients about two months after transplant, alpha-beta T cells reportedly arose from several hundred expanded graft clones.

The V end was cut by 8 bases, the J end by 2 bases, with 14 bases between. This CDR3 has 14 residues. Germline loops: CDR1 LGHDT, CDR2 YNNKEL (reference sequence). For TCRbeta, the library was prepared with unique molecular identifiers. A single record per CDR3 protein comes from TCRdb applying MiXCR to the PCR reads. The sample contains around 94,000 distinct CDR3 sequences, under 9% of which appear only once. This clonotype was detected a few times. Antigen: not known. This clonotype originated in a boy aged 2 to 10 with acute lymphoblastic leukemia, due to receive a stem cell transplant. The source was PBMCs, collected before TCRalphabeta/CD19-depleted stem cell transplant. This chain joins TRBV3-1 and TRBJ2-3; D unresolved. The CDR3 protein is CASQISPSTDTQYF. CDR3 sequence (DNA): TGTGCCAGCCAAATCAGCCCGTCCACAGATACGCAGTATTTT.